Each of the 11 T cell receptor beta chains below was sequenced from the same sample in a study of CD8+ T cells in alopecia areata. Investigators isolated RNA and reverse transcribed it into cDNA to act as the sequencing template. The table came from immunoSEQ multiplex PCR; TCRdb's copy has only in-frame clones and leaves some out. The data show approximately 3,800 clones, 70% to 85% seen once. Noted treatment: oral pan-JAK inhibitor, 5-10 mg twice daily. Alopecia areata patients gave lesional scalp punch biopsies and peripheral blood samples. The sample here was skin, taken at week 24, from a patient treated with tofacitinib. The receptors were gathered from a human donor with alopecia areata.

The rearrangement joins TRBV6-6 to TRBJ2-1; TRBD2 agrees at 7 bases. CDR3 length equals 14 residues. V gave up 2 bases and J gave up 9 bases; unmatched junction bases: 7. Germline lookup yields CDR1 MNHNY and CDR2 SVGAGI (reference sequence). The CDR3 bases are TGTGCCAGCAGTTACGGAGGGAGGGCGGGTGAGCAGTTCTTC. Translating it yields CASSYGGRAGEQFF.

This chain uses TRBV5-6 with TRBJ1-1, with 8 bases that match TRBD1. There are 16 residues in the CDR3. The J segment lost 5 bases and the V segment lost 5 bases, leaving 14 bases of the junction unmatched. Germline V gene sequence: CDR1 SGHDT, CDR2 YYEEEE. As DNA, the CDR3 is TGTGCCAGCAGTGGACAGGGTGGCGTTCGGGTAACTGAAGCTTTCTTT. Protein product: CASSGQGGVRVTEAFF.

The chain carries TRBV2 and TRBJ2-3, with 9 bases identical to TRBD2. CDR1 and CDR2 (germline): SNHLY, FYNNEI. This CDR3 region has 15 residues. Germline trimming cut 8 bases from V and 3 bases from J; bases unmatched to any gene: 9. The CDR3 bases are TGTGCCAGCGGCTCGATCGGACTAGCGACAGATACGCAGTATTTT. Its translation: CASGSIGLATDTQYF. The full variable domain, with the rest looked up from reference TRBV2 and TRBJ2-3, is EPEVTQTPSHQVTQMGQEVILRCVPISNHLYFYWYRQILGQKVEFLVSFYNNEISEKSEIFDDQFSVERPDGSNFTLKIRSTKLEDSAMYFCASGSIGLATDTQYFGPGTRLTVL.

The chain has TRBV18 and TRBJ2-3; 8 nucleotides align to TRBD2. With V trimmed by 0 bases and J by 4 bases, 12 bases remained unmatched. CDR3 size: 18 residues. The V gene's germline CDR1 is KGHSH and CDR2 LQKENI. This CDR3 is CASSPPSGGVSVADTQYF. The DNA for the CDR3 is TGTGCCAGCTCACCACCGTCCGGGGGGGTGTCAGTAGCAGATACGCAGTATTTT.

The DNA for the CDR3 is TGTGCCAGCAGCGCAAACACAGATACGCAGTATTTT. It codes for CASSANTDTQYF. The chain couples TRBV9 to TRBJ2-3; D is undetermined. Trimming shortened V by 3 bases and J by 2 bases, and 4 bases separated the two germline ends. This CDR3 comprises 12 residues. Germline V gene sequence: CDR1 SGDLS, CDR2 YYNGEE.

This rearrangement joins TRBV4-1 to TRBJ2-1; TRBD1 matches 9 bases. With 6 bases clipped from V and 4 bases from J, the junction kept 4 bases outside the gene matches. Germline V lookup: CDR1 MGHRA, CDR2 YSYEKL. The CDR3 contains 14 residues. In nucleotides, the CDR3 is TGCGCCAGCAGTTTAGGACAGGGGTACAATGAGCAGTTCTTC. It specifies CASSLGQGYNEQFF.

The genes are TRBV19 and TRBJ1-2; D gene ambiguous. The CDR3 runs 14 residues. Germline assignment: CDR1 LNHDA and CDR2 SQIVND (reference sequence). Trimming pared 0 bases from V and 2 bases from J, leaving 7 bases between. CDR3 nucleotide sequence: TGTGCCAGTAGTATAGACCTCGGGAACTATGGCTACACCTTC. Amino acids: CASSIDLGNYGYTF.

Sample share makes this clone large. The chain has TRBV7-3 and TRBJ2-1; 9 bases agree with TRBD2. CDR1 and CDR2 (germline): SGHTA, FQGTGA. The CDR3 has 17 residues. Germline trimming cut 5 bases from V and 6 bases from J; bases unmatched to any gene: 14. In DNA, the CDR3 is TGTGCCAGCAGCCTAAAACCATTGGGGACTAGCCGCAATGAGCAGTTCTTC. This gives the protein CASSLKPLGTSRNEQFF.

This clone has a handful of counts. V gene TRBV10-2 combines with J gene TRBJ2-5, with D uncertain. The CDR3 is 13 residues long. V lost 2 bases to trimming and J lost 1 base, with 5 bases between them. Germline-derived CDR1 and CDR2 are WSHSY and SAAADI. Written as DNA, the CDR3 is TGCGCCAGCAGTGAGGACACCCAAGAGACCCAGTACTTC. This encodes CASSEDTQETQYF.

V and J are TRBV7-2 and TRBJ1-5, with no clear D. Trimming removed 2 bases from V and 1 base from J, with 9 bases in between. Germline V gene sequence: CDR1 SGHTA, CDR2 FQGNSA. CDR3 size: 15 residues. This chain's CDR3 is CASSLSGSSNQPQHF. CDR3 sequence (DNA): TGTGCCAGCAGCTTATCCGGGTCAAGCAATCAGCCCCAGCATTTT.

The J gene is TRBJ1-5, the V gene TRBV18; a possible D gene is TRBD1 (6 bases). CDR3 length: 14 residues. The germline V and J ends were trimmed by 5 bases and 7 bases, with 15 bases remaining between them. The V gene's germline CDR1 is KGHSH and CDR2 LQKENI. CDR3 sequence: CASSTKGGDQPQHF. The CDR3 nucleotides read TGTGCCAGCTCAACGAAGGGGGGGGACCAGCCCCAGCATTTT.